These 8 T cell receptor beta chains were all obtained from the same sample, sequenced in a study of cytomegalovirus exposure and HLA in healthy donors. Primers: 60 Vbeta forward and 13 Jbeta reverse. TCRdb keeps only in-frame clones here, not all; method: immunoSEQ multiplex PCR. The sample lists 200,000 to 300,000 clones, roughly 78% seen once, with about 0.5% in the top ten. The specimen was PBMCs. Receptors were obtained from a boy between 10 and 17 years old in good health and CMV-seronegative.

This chain connects TRBV5-1 to TRBJ2-7; TRBD1 aligns across 9 bases. There are 17 residues in the CDR3. The germline V gene has CDR1 SGHRS and CDR2 YFSETQ. With 0 bases clipped from V and 4 bases from J, the junction kept 11 bases outside the gene matches. CDR3 DNA sequence: TGCGCCAGCAGCTTGGCCCATTCTAGAGGACAGGGGTACGAGCAGTACTTC. Protein sequence: CASSLAHSRGQGYEQYF.

V and J are TRBV5-1 and TRBJ1-1; 8 bases map to TRBD1. J was trimmed by 4 bases and V by 3 bases; bases with no gene match: 2. Looked up from germline, CDR1 is SGHRS and CDR2 is YFSETQ. This CDR3 comprises 13 residues. The CDR3 nucleotides read TGCGCCAGCAGCTCCGACAGGGGCACTGAAGCTTTCTTT. The encoded protein is CASSSDRGTEAFF.

This clone showed up just once. The J gene is TRBJ2-1, the V gene TRBV29-1; D might be TRBD2 (5 bases). The CDR3 covers 18 residues. The V gene lost 5 bases and the J gene lost 0 bases, with 23 bases spanning the gap. Germline V gene data show CDR1 as SQVTM and CDR2 as ANQGSEA. The CDR3 coding sequence is TGCAGCGTTCTAGATTTGAGCGGCGACAAAAGCTCCTACAATGAGCAGTTCTTC. Residues: CSVLDLSGDKSSYNEQFF.

This chain connects TRBV5-4 to TRBJ2-3; TRBD2 matches 12 bases. CDR3 size: 16 residues. Germline V CDR1 and CDR2: SGHNT, YYREEE (reference sequence). Germline trimming cut 4 bases from V and 2 bases from J; bases unmatched to any gene: 5. The CDR3 region is CASSIWTSGVTDTQYF. CDR3 sequence (DNA): TGTGCCAGCAGCATATGGACTAGCGGGGTCACAGATACGCAGTATTTT.

The chain joins TRBV6-4 to TRBJ2-1; tentative D call: TRBD2 (6 bases). Germline CDR1 MRHNA, CDR2 SNTAGT. Trimming left V 1 base short and J 8 bases short, with 15 bases between. CDR3 length: 15 residues. DNA for the CDR3: TGTGCCAGCAGTGACTTAGCGGTCCCTCGGGATGAGCAGTTCTTC. The encoded protein is CASSDLAVPRDEQFF.

This chain links TRBV5-1 with TRBJ2-5, with 8 bases matching TRBD2. The CDR3 length is 14 residues. Germline CDR1 reads SGHRS; CDR2 reads YFSETQ. V gave up 0 bases and J gave up 4 bases; unmatched junction bases: 2. The DNA for the CDR3 is TGCGCCAGCAGCTTGGCACTAGCGGTAGAGACCCAGTACTTC. Translation: CASSLALAVETQYF.

The rearrangement joins TRBV5-1 to TRBJ2-5; no reliable D call. The germline V and J ends were trimmed by 6 bases and 7 bases, with 22 bases remaining between them. This CDR3 comprises 15 residues. The germline V gene encodes CDR1 SGHRS and CDR2 YFSETQ. In DNA form, the CDR3 reads TGCGCCAGCACCTCGCCGGGTACCAAGTCTGGGACCCAGTACTTC. This gives the protein CASTSPGTKSGTQYF.

The rearrangement uses TRBV19 and TRBJ1-3; D gene unclear. The V gene's germline CDR1 is LNHDA and CDR2 SQIVND (reference sequence). The CDR3 is 14 amino acids. With 7 bases removed from V and 2 bases from J, the gap between germline ends came to 12 bases. The CDR3 DNA follows: TGTGCCAGTACCTCTCAGGCCCCTGGAAACACCATATATTTT. Its protein product is CASTSQAPGNTIYF.